This passage covers 6 T cell receptor beta chains from one sample sequenced in a study of identical twins. TCRdb processed the 5' RACE reads anew with MiXCR; each CDR3 protein has one entry. This table has 450,000 or so distinct CDR3 sequences, 14% appearing once. These data are also associated with another study on yellow fever vaccine responses in identical twins.

Specimen: CD4+ T cells sorted from blood. These receptors were taken from a woman aged 18-30 years in good health.

This clonotype was seen a handful of times. The chain has TRBV6-5 and TRBJ2-5; 8 bases map to TRBD2. The V and J ends lost 3 bases and 1 base, in that order; junction bases with no gene match: 4. The CDR3 is 15 amino acids. CDR1 MNHEY and CDR2 SVGAGI come from the germline V gene. CDR3 bases: TGTGCCAGCAGTTATGTCGGGAGGGCCCAAGAGACCCAGTACTTC. Its translation is CASSYVGRAQETQYF.

The chain couples TRBV4-1 to TRBJ2-1, with 8 bases aligning to TRBD1. Germline V gene sequence: CDR1 MGHRA, CDR2 YSYEKL. The trim removed 3 bases at V and 10 bases at J, leaving 8 bases unmatched. The CDR3 covers 14 residues. Here the CDR3 DNA reads TGCGCCAGCAGCCAGGCCAGGACAGGGACGGAGCAGTTCTTC. It codes for CASSQARTGTEQFF.

CDR3 DNA sequence: TGTGCCAGCAGCTCGCCCGGGACAGCCTATTCCTACGAGCAGTACTTC. Its translation: CASSSPGTAYSYEQYF. V is TRBV11-2 and J is TRBJ2-7; TRBD1 agrees at 7 bases. Trimming at V came to 4 bases and at J to 1 base, leaving 10 bases not matched to a gene. Germline CDR1 reads SGHAT; CDR2 reads FQNNGV. CDR3 size: 16 residues.

The chain carries TRBV6-6 and TRBJ2-7; perhaps TRBD2 as D (6 bases). The CDR3 runs to 13 residues. The V end lost 4 bases, the J end lost 6 bases, and 13 bases lay between the germline ends. The germline gives CDR1 MNHNY, CDR2 SVGAGI (reference sequence). The CDR3 DNA sequence: TGTGCCAGCAGTTCAGGATTAGCGGTCGAGCAGTACTTC. Amino acids: CASSSGLAVEQYF.

V is TRBV20-1 and J is TRBJ2-7; 9 bases fit TRBD2. The CDR3 sequence is 14 residues long. CDR1 DFQATT and CDR2 SNEGSKA come from the germline V gene (reference sequence). V was pared by 7 bases and J by 4 bases, with 11 bases of the junction left unmatched. Here the CDR3 DNA reads TGCAGTGGCTCCGTACTAGCGGGCTCATACGAGCAGTACTTC. Residues: CSGSVLAGSYEQYF.

CDR3: CASRWTARNEQYF. The CDR3 nucleotides read TGTGCCAGCAGGTGGACGGCCCGGAACGAGCAGTACTTC. The V call is TRBV6-2 or TRBV6-3, the J call TRBJ2-7; no firm D call. The CDR3 spans 13 residues. Germline V CDR1 and CDR2: MNHEY, SVGEGT. V was cut by 6 bases and J by 5 bases, with 14 bases left in between.